A single sample is the source of the 8 T cell receptor beta chains below, sequenced in a study of glioma-infiltrating T cells after dendritic cell vaccination. Some clones are missing from TCRdb's copy, which holds only in-frame ones; the method was immunoSEQ multiplex PCR. Of 72,000 or so clones listed, around 90% are singletons. Stated time point: after dendritic cell vaccination, including at tumor progression/relapse. The sample in question was blood, obtained after dendritic cell vaccination. The receptors come from a human donor with glioblastoma.

The chain is built from TRBV5-1 and TRBJ1-1; D uncertain. There are 11 residues in the CDR3. Trimming removed 0 bases from V and 7 bases from J, with 4 bases in between. Germline V CDR1 and CDR2: SGHRS, YFSETQ. CDR3 coding DNA: TGCGCCAGCAGCTTGGCAGATGAAGCTTTCTTT. Translation gives CASSLADEAFF.

This clone was detected once. The rearrangement joins TRBV25-1 to TRBJ1-4, with 8 nucleotides matching TRBD1. Unmatched junction bases numbered 2, after V lost 1 base and J lost 4 bases. This CDR3 region has 15 residues. Germline V gene lookup returns CDR1 MGHDK and CDR2 SYGVNS. CDR3 coding DNA: TGTGCCAGCAGTGAATGGGACAGGATTAATGAAAAACTGTTTTTT. Translated, it gives CASSEWDRINEKLFF.

This clone has more than one count but fewer than ten. The rearrangement uses TRBV10-3 and TRBJ1-3, with 10 bases fitting TRBD1. CDR1 and CDR2 (germline): ENHRY, SYGVKD. Trimming took 10 bases from V and 4 from J; bases not matched to a gene: 19. This CDR3 has 18 residues. The CDR3 sequence: CATRLGQGSTEAGNTIYF. CDR3 sequence (DNA): TGTGCCACCCGCCTGGGACAGGGGTCTACCGAAGCAGGAAACACCATATATTTT.

The V and J genes are TRBV7-6 and TRBJ1-1; D gene unclear. Trimming took off 3 bases at V and 0 bases at J, with 8 bases between the two ends. Germline assignment: CDR1 SGHVS and CDR2 FNYEAQ. This CDR3 is built from 14 residues. The CDR3 sequence is CASSLVAMNTEAFF. CDR3 nucleotide sequence: TGTGCCAGCAGCTTGGTTGCGATGAACACTGAAGCTTTCTTT.

Points on this clone: Different DNA sequences within this sample yield the same CDR3. This chain links TRBV19 with TRBJ2-3, with 7 nucleotides matching TRBD2. Germline CDR1 LNHDA, CDR2 SQIVND (reference sequence). The J segment lost 2 bases and the V segment lost 7 bases, leaving 6 bases of the junction unmatched. CDR3 length equals 14 residues. The CDR3 DNA reads TGTGCCAGTAATTTGGGAGGGCTCACAGATACGCAGTATTTT. Translated, it gives CASNLGGLTDTQYF.

The V call is TRBV5-6, the J call TRBJ2-7; 7 bases are shared with TRBD1. The germline V gene encodes CDR1 SGHDT and CDR2 YYEEEE. The CDR3 runs 14 residues. V was clipped by 5 bases and J by 0 bases; unmatched bases: 5. In DNA form, the CDR3 reads TGTGCCAGCAGTTTCGACAGGGTCTCCTACGAGCAGTACTTC. Translating gives CASSFDRVSYEQYF.

V gene TRBV9 combines with J gene TRBJ2-7; D is uncertain. Germline values: CDR1 SGDLS, CDR2 YYNGEE. Trimming took 0 bases from V and 3 from J, leaving 13 bases between them. The CDR3 spans 15 residues. The CDR3 DNA follows: TGTGCCAGCAGCGTAGGCCACAGCCTGTACTACGAGCAGTACTTC. Amino acids: CASSVGHSLYYEQYF.

This clone has just a few counts. The CDR3: CASSLFLGRIATNEKLFF. In nucleotides, the CDR3 is TGTGCCAGCAGCTTGTTCCTTGGGCGAATTGCAACTAATGAAAAACTGTTTTTT. The V and J genes are TRBV5-6 and TRBJ1-4; D unclear. Germline lookup yields CDR1 SGHDT and CDR2 YYEEEE. This CDR3 comprises 18 residues. V was trimmed by 1 base and J by 0 bases, leaving 16 bases between them.